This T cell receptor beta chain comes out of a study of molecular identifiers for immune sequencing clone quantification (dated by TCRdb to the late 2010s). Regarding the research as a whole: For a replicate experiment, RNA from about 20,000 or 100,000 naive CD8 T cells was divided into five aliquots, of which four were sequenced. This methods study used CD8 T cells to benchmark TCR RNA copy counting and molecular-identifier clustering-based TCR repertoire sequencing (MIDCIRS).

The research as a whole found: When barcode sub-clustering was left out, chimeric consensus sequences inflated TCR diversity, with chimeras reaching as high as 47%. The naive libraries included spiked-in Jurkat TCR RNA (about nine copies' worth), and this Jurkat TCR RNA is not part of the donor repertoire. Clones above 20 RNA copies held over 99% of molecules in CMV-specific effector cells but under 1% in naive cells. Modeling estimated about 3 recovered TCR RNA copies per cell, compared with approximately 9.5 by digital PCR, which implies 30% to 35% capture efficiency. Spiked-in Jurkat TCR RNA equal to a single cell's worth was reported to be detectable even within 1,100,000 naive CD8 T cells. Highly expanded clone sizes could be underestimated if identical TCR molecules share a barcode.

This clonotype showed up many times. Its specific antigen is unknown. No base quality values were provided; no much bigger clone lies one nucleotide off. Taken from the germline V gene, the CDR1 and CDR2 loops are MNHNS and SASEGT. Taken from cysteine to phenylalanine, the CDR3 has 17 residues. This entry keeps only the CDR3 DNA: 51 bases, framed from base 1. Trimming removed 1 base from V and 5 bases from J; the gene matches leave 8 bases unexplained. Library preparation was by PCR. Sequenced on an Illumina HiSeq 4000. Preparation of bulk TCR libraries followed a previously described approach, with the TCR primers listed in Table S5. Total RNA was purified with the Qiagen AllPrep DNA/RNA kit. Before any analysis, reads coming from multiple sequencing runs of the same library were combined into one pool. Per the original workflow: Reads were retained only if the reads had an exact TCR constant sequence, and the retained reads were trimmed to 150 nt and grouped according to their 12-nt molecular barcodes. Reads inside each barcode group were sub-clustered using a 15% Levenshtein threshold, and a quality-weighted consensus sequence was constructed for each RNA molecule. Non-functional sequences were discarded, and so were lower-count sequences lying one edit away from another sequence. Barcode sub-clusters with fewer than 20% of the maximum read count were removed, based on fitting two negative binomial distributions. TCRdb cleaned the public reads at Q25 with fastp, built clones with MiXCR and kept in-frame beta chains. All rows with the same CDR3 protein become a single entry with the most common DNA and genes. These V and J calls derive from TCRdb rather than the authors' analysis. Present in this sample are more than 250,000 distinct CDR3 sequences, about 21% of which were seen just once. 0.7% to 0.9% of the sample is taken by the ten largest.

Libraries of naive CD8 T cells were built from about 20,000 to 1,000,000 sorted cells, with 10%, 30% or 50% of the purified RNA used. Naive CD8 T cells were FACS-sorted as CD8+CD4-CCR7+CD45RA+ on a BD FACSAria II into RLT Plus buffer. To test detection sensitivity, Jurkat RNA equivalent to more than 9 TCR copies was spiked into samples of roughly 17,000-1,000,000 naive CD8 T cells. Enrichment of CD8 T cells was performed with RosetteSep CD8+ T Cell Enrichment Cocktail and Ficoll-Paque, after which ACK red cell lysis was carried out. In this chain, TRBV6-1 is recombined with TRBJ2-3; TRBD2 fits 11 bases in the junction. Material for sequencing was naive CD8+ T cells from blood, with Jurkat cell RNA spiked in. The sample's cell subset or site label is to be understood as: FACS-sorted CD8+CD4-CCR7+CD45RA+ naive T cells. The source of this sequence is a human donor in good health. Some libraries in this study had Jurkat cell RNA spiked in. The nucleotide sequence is TGTGCCAGCAGTGAAGTAGCGGGGGGGCTCATTGGAGATACGCAGTATTTT. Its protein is CASSEVAGGLIGDTQYF.